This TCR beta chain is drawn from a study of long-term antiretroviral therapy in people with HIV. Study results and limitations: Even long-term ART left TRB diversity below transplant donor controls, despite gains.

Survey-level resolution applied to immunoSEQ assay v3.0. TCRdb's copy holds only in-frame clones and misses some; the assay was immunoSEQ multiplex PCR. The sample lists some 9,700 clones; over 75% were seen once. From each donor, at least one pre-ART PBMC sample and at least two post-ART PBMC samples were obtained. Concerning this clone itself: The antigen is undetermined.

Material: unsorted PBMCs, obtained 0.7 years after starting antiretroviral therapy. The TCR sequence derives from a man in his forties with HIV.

The CDR3 sequence: CASSPSSSYNEQFF. CDR3 bases: TGTGCCAGCAGCCCTAGCAGCTCCTACAATGAGCAGTTCTTC. The chain is built from TRBV5-6 and TRBJ2-1; possibly TRBD2 for D (5 bases). Germline CDR1 SGHDT, CDR2 YYEEEE. CDR3 length: 14 residues. Trimming took 4 bases from V and 0 from J, leaving 8 bases between them.